Detailed here is one TCR beta chain. Clinical history reported by participants formed the basis on which cohorts were assigned. The record originates from a study of blood T cell repertoires in COVID-19. Study-level background: The recovered donors of Cohort 3 showed two negative PCRs, clearance, or symptom resolution. The United States, Italy and Spain supplied acute and convalescent COVID-19 samples.

J gave up 0 bases and V 3 bases, and 8 bases lay outside the gene matches. The V gene's germline CDR1 is SEHNR and CDR2 FQNEAQ (reference sequence). The CDR3 has 17 residues. Authors' analysis steps: Amplification of reference gene primers provided the estimated nucleated cell counts. Assay used: immunoSEQ multiplex PCR; TCRdb lists only in-frame clones, some missing. V and J calls and clone size are given by that table; D and trimming were obtained from the DNA. The profile shows under 200,000 clones, approximately 79% of them singletons. This TCR came from a woman in her 70s in a cohort exposed to, infected with or recovered from COVID-19 (not recorded which). Sequenced input: PBMCs or T cells enriched from blood (not recorded which). This chain connects TRBV7-9 to TRBJ2-3; 8 bases fit TRBD1. The CDR3 reads CASSLRFGTGSTDTQYF. The DNA for the CDR3 is TGTGCCAGCAGCTTGAGGTTCGGGACAGGTAGCACAGATACGCAGTATTTT.